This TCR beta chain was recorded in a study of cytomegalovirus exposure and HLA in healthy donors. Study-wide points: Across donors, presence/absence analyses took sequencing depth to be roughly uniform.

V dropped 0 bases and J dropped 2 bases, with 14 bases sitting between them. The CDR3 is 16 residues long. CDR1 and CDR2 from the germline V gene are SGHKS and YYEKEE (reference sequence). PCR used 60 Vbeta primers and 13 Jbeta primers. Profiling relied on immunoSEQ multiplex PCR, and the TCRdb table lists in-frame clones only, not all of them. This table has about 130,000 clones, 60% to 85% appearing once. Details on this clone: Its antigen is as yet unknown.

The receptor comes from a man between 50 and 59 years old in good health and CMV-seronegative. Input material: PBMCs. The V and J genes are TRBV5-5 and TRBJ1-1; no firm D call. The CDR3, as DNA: TGTGCCAGCAGCTTGGCGGTTTTAGGAGTCAACACTGAAGCTTTCTTT. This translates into CASSLAVLGVNTEAFF.